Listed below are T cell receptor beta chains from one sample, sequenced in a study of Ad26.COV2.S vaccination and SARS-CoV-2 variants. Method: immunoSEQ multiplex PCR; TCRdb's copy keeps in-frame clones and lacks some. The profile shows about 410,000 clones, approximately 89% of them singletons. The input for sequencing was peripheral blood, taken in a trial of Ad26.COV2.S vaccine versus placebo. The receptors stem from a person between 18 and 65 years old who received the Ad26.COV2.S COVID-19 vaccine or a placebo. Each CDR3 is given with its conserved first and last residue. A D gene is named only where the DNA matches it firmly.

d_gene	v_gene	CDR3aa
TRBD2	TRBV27	CASSLTSGGNTGELFF
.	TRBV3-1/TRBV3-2	CASSPRGGDTGELFF
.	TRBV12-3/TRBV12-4	CASSLRRPDEQYF
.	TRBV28	CASSLGAAGGYNEQFF
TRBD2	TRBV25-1	CASSELAGFYNEQFF
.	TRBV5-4	CASSLPDSQETQYF
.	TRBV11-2	CASSLVSGGWTNEKLFF
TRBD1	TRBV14	CASSPQTGGGGEAFF
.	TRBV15	CATRRDTGELFF
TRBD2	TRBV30	CAWSTGLAGLNEQFF
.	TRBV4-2	CASSQGGSEYNEQFF
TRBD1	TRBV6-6	CASSRDRGTEKLFF
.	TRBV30	CAWSVARRSYEQYF
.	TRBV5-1	CASSPQGAGELGDTQYF
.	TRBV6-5	CASKYSYGYTF
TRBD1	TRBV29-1	CSAGQGGTQYF
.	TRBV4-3	CASSQRSLPPTGELFF
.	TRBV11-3	CASSLEVHRGNEQFF
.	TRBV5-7	CASSPLGDFYNEQFF
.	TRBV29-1	CSAQDLQTSEQFF
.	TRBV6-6	CASSYRTGPGTDTQYF
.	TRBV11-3	CASSPRWSEQFF
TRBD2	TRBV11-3	CASSLTTSGNEQFF
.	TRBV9	CASSVAPGSGNTIYF
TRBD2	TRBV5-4	CASSLEGLAETQYF
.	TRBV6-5	CASIGTLEGTQYF
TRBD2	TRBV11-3	CASSLLAGTGELFF
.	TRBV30	CAWSVYREGSRGLGQPQHF
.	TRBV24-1	CATSFGGLQYF
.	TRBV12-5	CASALGLTDTQYF
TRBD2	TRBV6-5	CASSYRLAAQRNEQFF
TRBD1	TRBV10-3	CATQGGSNQPQHF
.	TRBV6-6	CASTPAGSHGYTF
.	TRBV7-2	CASSQGGRTYNEQFF
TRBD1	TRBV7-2	CASSLQGGDTEAFF
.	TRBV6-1	CASSERSAGRVPYGYTF
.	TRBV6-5	CAISRGSYEQYF
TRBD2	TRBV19	CASSLRRGGPGYEQFF
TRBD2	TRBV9	CASSFSRLAGDNQYF
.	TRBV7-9	CASSTRGTETQYF
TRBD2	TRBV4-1	CASSQPGAGGYNEQFF
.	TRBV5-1	CASSLSPGQNSGNTIYF
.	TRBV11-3	CASSLDPFAGIVTDTQYF
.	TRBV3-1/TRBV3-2	CASNQGGWSAGELFF
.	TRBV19	CASSEEGYSNQPQHF
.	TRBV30	CAWTSGGAGQYF
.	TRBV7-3	CASSSRGSYNEQFF
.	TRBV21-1	CASSKARQATGDEQYF
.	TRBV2	CAGTGTDETQYF